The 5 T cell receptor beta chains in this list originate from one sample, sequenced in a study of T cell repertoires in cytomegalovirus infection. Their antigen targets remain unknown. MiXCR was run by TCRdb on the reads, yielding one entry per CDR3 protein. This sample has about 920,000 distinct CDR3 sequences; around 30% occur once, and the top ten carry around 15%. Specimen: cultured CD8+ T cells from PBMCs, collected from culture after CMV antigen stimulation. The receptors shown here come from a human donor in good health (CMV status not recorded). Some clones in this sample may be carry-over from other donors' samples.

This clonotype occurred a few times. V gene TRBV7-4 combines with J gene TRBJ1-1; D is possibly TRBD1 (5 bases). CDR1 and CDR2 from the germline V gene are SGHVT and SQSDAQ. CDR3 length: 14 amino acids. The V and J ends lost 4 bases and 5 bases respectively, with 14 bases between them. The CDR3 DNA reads TGTGCCAGCAGCTGGGGGGGGGGTGAGACTGAAGCTTTCTTT. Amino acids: CASSWGGGETEAFF.

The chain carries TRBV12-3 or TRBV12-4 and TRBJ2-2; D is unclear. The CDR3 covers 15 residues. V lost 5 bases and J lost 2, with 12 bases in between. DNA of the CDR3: TGTGCCAGCAGTCCCGACCGATTAAACACCGGGGAGCTGTTTTTT. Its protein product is CASSPDRLNTGELFF.

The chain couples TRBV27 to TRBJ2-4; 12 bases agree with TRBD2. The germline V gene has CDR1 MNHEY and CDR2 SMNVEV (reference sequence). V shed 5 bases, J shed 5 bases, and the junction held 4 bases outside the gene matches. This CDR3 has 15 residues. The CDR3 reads CASSHGLAGQNIQYF. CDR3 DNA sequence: TGTGCCAGCAGTCACGGACTAGCGGGGCAAAACATTCAGTACTTC.

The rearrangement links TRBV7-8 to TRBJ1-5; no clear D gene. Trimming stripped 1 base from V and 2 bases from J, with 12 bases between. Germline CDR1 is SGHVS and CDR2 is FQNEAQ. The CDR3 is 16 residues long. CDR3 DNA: TGTGCCAGCAGCTTAGGCACGCAGCCGGGCAATCAGCCCCAGCATTTT. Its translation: CASSLGTQPGNQPQHF. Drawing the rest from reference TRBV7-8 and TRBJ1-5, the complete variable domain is GAGVSQSPRYKVAKRGQDVALRCDPISGHVSLFWYQQALGQGPEFLTYFQNEAQLDKSGLPSDRFFAERPEGSVSTLKIQRTQQEDSAVYLCASSLGTQPGNQPQHFGDGTRLSIL.

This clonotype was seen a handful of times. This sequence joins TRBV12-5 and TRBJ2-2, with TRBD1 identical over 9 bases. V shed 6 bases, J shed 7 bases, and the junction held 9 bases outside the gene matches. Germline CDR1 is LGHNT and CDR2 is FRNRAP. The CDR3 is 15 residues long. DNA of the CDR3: TGTGCTAGTGGCCCCGGGACAGGGCGTCGCGGGGAGCTGTTTTTT. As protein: CASGPGTGRRGELFF.